This passage covers 14 T cell receptor beta chains from one sample sequenced in a study of blood T cell repertoires in COVID-19. Clones were sequenced by immunoSEQ multiplex PCR, and TCRdb holds only the in-frame ones, with some missing. The sample holds about 260,000 clones; around 93% are singletons and the top ten take 2.5% to 3%. The sample comprised PBMCs or T cells enriched from blood (not recorded which). All receptors come from a man aged 35 to 55 who had been exposed to COVID-19.

This clone came up a few times. The CDR3 sequence is CASSLVHTYTGELFF. The CDR3 DNA follows: TGCGCCAGCAGCTTGGTCCACACCTACACCGGGGAGCTGTTTTTT. This rearrangement joins TRBV5-1 to TRBJ2-2, with D hard to call. The CDR3 contains 15 residues. With 0 bases removed from V and 3 bases from J, the gap between germline ends came to 9 bases. Looked up from germline, CDR1 is SGHRS and CDR2 is YFSETQ.

The CDR3 bases are TGTGCCAGCAGCCAAAGTCCAGGTGGGGGCTTAGGCACCATATATTTT. Residues: CASSQSPGGGLGTIYF. This chain uses TRBV14 with TRBJ1-3; D may be TRBD1 (6 bases). Germline lookup yields CDR1 SGHDN and CDR2 FVKESK. This CDR3 is built from 16 residues. Trimming removed 2 bases from V and 9 bases from J, with 20 bases in between.

The gene calls are TRBV9 and TRBJ2-5, with TRBD1 identical over 11 bases. Germline V gene sequence: CDR1 SGDLS, CDR2 YYNGEE. The V gene end was trimmed by 4 bases and the J gene end by 5 bases; junction bases not matched to a gene: 13. The CDR3 spans 17 residues. The CDR3 nucleotides are TGTGCCAGCAGCCTAACACTCGGACAGGGGGCGGAGGAGACCCAGTACTTC. Protein sequence: CASSLTLGQGAEETQYF.

The V gene is TRBV6-2 or TRBV6-3, the J gene TRBJ2-2; the D gene is possibly TRBD1 (5 bases). This CDR3 spans 14 amino acids. The V end was cut by 0 bases, the J end by 5 bases, with 7 bases between. The germline V gene has CDR1 MNHEY and CDR2 SVGEGT. The CDR3 spells CASSYSRQTGELFF. DNA of the CDR3: TGTGCCAGCAGTTACTCCCGACAGACCGGGGAGCTGTTTTTT.

This rearrangement joins TRBV19 to TRBJ1-5; no clear D gene. This CDR3 is 14 amino acids long. The germline V gene encodes CDR1 LNHDA and CDR2 SQIVND (reference sequence). The V gene lost 1 base and the J gene lost 4 bases, with 8 bases spanning the gap. Written as DNA, the CDR3 is TGTGCCAGTAGTATAGGGGCGGGAAATCAGCCCCAGCATTTT. This encodes CASSIGAGNQPQHF.

The chain recombines TRBV9 with TRBJ2-7; D ambiguous. Germline CDR1 SGDLS, CDR2 YYNGEE. V was shortened by 0 bases and J by 0 bases, with 7 bases between the two germline ends. This CDR3 has 14 amino acids. The CDR3 region is CASSVGSDSYEQYF. The CDR3 nucleotides are TGTGCCAGCAGCGTAGGTAGTGACTCCTACGAGCAGTACTTC.

V is TRBV5-1 and J is TRBJ1-2; D gene ambiguous. Trimming removed 6 bases from V and 0 bases from J, with 18 bases in between. Looked up from germline, CDR1 is SGHRS and CDR2 is YFSETQ. The length of the CDR3 is 16 residues. This CDR3 is CASKRKVEGPNYGYTF. As DNA, the CDR3 is TGCGCCAGCAAAAGGAAGGTGGAGGGTCCTAACTATGGCTACACCTTC.

As for this clone: Its ends do not fully match the called genes, so a read error is possible. This rearrangement joins TRBV4-2 to TRBJ2-2; D is possibly TRBD2 (7 bases). Per germline, CDR1 LGHNA and CDR2 YNFKEQ. The CDR3 has 16 residues. Here the CDR3 reads CASRQGGEFDTGELFF. DNA of the CDR3: TGTGCCAGCAGGCAAGGGGGGGAATTTGACACCGGGGAGCTGTTTTTT.

V usage is TRBV7-9 and J usage is TRBJ2-1; D is possibly TRBD2 (6 bases). Germline V gene sequence: CDR1 SEHNR, CDR2 FQNEAQ (reference sequence). Trimming shortened V by 0 bases and J by 13 bases, and 10 bases separated the two germline ends. This CDR3 comprises 12 residues. The CDR3 sequence: CASSLAGTDQFF. DNA of the CDR3: TGTGCCAGCAGCTTAGCGGGGACTGATCAGTTCTTC. Looking up the rest from reference TRBV7-9 and TRBJ2-1 gives the full variable domain: DTGVSQNPRHKITKRGQNVTFRCDPISEHNRLYWYRQTLGQGPEFLTYFQNEAQLEKSRLLSDRFSAERPKGSFSTLEIQRTEQGDSAMYLCASSLAGTDQFFGPGTRLTVL.

The chain couples TRBV12-3 or TRBV12-4 to TRBJ1-5, with no clear D. This CDR3 contains 12 residues. The ends were cut back, 5 bases at V and 9 bases at J, with 11 bases in the middle. As DNA, the CDR3 is TGTGCCAGCAGTACCCCCAGGTCGCCCCAGCATTTT. Translating it yields CASSTPRSPQHF.

The rearrangement uses TRBV6-5 and TRBJ2-2; perhaps TRBD1 as D (6 bases). Germline lookup yields CDR1 MNHEY and CDR2 SVGAGI. The CDR3 sequence is 14 residues long. Trimming removed 5 bases from V and 3 bases from J, with 10 bases in between. CDR3 DNA sequence: TGTGCCAGCAGTCAACAGGGTTACACCGGGGAGCTGTTTTTT. Residues: CASSQQGYTGELFF.

J is TRBJ1-1 and V is TRBV11-3; 8 nucleotides line up with TRBD1. Per the germline V gene, CDR1 is SGHNT and CDR2 is YENEEA. The CDR3 spans 14 residues. V trimming: 6 bases; J trimming: 4 bases; junction bases outside the gene matches: 7. The CDR3 DNA reads as TGTGCCAGCAGTAAGACAGGGGACGTCACTGAAGCTTTCTTT. Residues: CASSKTGDVTEAFF.

This chain connects TRBV27 to TRBJ2-7; weak D call: TRBD1 (6 bases). V was clipped by 2 bases and J by 0 bases, with 11 bases between them. CDR1 is MNHEY, CDR2 SMNVEV, per germline (reference sequence). The CDR3 is made up of 15 amino acids. This chain's CDR3 is CASSLTGSHSYEQYF. The CDR3 DNA is TGTGCCAGCAGTTTAACAGGGTCACACTCCTACGAGCAGTACTTC.

The chain uses TRBV13 and TRBJ2-5; D ambiguous. CDR1 is PRHDT, CDR2 FYEKMQ, per germline (reference sequence). V was clipped by 2 bases and J by 2 bases, with 9 bases between them. The CDR3 covers 14 residues. CDR3 nucleotides: TGTGCCAGCAGCTTATTTATCGAGCAAGAGACCCAGTACTTC. As protein: CASSLFIEQETQYF. The whole variable domain, remainder taken from reference TRBV13 and TRBJ2-5, is AAGVIQSPRHLIKEKRETATLKCYPIPRHDTVYWYQQGPGQDPQFLISFYEKMQSDKGSIPDRFSAQQFSDYHSELNMSSLELGDSALYFCASSLFIEQETQYFGPGTRLLVL.